This paragraph covers one T cell receptor beta chain sequence. Its antigen is undetermined. Generated by immunoSEQ multiplex PCR, the TCRdb table keeps only in-frame clones and is missing some. This sample has roughly 150,000 clones, with 88% found just once. These data come from a study of T cell responses to AZD1222 COVID-19 vaccine. Study results and limitations: There were mostly white British donors and more females than males, and clonal diversity was possibly underestimated. An increase in Spike-specific TCR breadth and depth was observed after two AZD1222 doses. Repertoire collection took place solely once the T cell response had peaked. Spike was spanned by vaccine-associated CD4 TCRs, with dominance at 160-218 and 743-854.

Germline V gene sequence: CDR1 SGHVS, CDR2 FNYEAQ. This CDR3 comprises 15 residues. V lost 5 bases to trimming and J lost 9 bases; unmatched junction nucleotides: 8. The clonotype originates from an adult who had recovered from COVID-19. The chain is built from TRBV7-6 and TRBJ1-6; 9 nucleotides align to TRBD1. The specimen comprised peripheral blood, sampled after recovery from COVID-19. The CDR3 sequence: CASSRDRELSSPLHF. CDR3 nucleotides: TGTGCCAGCAGCCGGGACAGGGAGCTTAGTTCACCCCTCCACTTT.